This TCR beta chain was recorded in a study of blood T cells in healthy people across ages. Primed by a sample-barcoded 5' primer and a J-beta primer mix, a second PCR proceeded for about 6 to 12 cycles. Carrying 12 random nucleotides, a template-switch adaptor labeled each individual cDNA molecule. TCRdb used MiXCR to reprocess the 5' RACE reads, holding one entry per CDR3 protein. The profile shows approximately 2,000,000 distinct CDR3 sequences, about two fifths of them singletons. Study outcomes and limitations: Diversity figures based on one million T cells were deemed too low. Relative to aged donors, long-lived donors carried more naive CD4+ cells and displayed higher diversity.

V gave up 4 bases and J gave up 0 bases, with 9 bases separating them. In germline, CDR1 is MGHRA, CDR2 YSYEKL. The CDR3 sequence is 14 residues long. This clonotype was seen only a few times. The target antigen is unknown. Material for sequencing was blood. The TCR originated in a human donor in good health. The chain is built from TRBV4-1 and TRBJ2-5, with D tentatively TRBD2 (6 bases). The CDR3 spells CASSPGLYQETQYF. The CDR3 DNA reads TGCGCCAGCAGCCCGGGACTTTACCAAGAGACCCAGTACTTC.